This T cell receptor beta chain was identified in a study of blood T cell repertoires in COVID-19. Whole-study context: Acute and convalescent COVID-19 specimens originated in the United States, Italy and Spain. T cells, B-cell-depleted T cells, or PBMCs supplied cDNA or gDNA.

Original methodology: Reference gene primer amplification gave nucleated cell count estimates. Produced via immunoSEQ multiplex PCR; TCRdb's table is partial and in-frame only. That table supplies the V and J calls and clone size; D and trimming were determined from the DNA. Among 75,000 to 80,000 clones listed, about 88% were seen once. Germline V gene lookup returns CDR1 SGHNT and CDR2 YYREEE (reference sequence). V trimming: 4 bases; J trimming: 1 base; junction bases outside the gene matches: 6. CDR3 length: 16 residues. Input material: peripheral blood. The chain is built from TRBV5-4 and TRBJ2-4; 9 nucleotides line up with TRBD2. The clonotype comes from a human donor in a cohort sampled during active COVID-19. CDR3 protein: CASSHPSGNAKNIQYF. CDR3 coding DNA: TGTGCCAGCAGCCACCCTAGCGGGAATGCCAAAAACATTCAGTACTTC.